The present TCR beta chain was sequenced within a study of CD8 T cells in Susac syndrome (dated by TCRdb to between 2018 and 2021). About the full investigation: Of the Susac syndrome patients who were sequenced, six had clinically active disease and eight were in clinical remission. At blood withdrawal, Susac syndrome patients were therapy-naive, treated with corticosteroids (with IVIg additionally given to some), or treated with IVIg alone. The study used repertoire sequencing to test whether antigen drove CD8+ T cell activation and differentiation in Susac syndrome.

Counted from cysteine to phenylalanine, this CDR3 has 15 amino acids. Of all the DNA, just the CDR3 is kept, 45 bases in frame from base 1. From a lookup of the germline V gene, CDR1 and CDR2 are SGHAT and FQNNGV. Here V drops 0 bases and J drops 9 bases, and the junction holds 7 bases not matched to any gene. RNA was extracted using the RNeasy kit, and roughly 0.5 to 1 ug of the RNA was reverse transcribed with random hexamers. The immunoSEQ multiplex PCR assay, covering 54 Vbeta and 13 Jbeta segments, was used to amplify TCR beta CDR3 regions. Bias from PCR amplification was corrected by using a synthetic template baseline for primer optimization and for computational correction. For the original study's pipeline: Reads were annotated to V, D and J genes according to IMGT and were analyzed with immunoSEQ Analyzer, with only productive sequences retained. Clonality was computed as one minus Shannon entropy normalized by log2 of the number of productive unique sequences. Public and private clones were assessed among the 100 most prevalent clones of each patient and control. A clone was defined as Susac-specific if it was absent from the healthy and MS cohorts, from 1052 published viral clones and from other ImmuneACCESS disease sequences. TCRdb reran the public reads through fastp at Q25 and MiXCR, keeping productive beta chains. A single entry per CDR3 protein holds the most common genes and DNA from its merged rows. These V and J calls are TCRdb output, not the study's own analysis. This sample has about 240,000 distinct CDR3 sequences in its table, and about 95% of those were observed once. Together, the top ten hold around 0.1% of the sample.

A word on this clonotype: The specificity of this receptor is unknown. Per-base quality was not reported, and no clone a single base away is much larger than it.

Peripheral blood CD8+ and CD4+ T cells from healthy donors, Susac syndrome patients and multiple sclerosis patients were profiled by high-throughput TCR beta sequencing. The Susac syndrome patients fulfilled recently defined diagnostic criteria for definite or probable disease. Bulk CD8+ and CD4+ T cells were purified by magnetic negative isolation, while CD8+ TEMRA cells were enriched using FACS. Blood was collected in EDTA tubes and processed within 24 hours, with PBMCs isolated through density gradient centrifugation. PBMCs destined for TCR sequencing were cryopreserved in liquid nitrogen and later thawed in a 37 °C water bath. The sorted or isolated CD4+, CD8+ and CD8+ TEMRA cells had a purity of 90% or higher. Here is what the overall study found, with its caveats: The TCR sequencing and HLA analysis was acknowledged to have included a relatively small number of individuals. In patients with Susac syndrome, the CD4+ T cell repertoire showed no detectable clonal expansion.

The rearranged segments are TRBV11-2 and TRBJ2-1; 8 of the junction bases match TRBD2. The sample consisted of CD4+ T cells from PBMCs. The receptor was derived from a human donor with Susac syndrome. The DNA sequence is TGTGCCAGCAGCTTAGACGGGAGGGCAGAGGGTGAGCAGTTCTTC. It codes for CASSLDGRAEGEQFF.